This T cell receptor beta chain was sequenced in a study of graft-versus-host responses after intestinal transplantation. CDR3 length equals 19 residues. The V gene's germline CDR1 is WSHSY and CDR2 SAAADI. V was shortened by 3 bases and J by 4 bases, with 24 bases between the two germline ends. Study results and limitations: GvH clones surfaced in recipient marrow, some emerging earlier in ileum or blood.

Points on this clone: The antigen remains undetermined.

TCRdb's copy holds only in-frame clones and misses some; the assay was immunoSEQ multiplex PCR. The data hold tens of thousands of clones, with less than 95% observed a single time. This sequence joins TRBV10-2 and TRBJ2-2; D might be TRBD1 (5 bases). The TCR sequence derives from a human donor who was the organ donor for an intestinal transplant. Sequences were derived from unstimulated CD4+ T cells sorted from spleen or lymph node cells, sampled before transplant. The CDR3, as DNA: TGCGCCAGCAGTGACCCCCACCGACAGTCAGCCAGAACCACCGGGGAGCTGTTTTTT. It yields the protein CASSDPHRQSARTTGELFF.